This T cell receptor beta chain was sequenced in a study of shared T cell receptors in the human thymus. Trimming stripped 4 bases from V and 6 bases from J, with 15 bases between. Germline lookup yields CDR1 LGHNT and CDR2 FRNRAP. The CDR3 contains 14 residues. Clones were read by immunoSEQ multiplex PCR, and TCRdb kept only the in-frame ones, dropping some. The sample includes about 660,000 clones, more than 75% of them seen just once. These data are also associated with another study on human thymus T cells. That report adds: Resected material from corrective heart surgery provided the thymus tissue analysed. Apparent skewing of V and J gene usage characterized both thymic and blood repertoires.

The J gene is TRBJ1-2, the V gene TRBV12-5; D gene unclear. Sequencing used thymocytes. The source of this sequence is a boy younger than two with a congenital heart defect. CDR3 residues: CASGSPWGAHGYTF. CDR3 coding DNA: TGTGCTAGTGGTTCCCCTTGGGGAGCCCATGGCTACACCTTC.